The 5 T cell receptor beta chains given below trace back to one sample, sequenced in a study of T-cell reconstitution after alpha-beta-depleted transplantation in children. Findings and limits, study-wide: Hyperexpanded clones declined; after one year, newly produced T cells mostly supplied diversity.

No antigen has been identified for these receptors. The TCRbeta library incorporated unique molecular identifiers. Each CDR3 protein gets one entry after TCRdb re-called the PCR reads with MiXCR. The sample consists of around 270,000 distinct CDR3 sequences, nearly 8% of them appearing once. This material consisted of peripheral blood, taken 360 days after TCRalphabeta/CD19-depleted stem cell transplant. Receptor source: a female patient under 10 years old who had a stem cell transplant for Fanconi anemia, so the T cells may come from the graft donor.

The chain links TRBV5-1 to TRBJ1-1; 7 bases are a match to TRBD1. The CDR3 sequence is 17 residues long. Germline V gene lookup returns CDR1 SGHRS and CDR2 YFSETQ. J was trimmed by 0 bases and V by 3 bases; bases with no gene match: 11. This chain's CDR3 is CASSWDGTAFLNTEAFF. The CDR3 DNA is TGCGCCAGCAGCTGGGACGGGACAGCTTTCTTGAACACTGAAGCTTTCTTT.

This clonotype has a handful of counts. V usage is TRBV10-3 and J usage is TRBJ2-2; D is undetermined. This CDR3 spans 16 amino acids. From germline, CDR1 is ENHRY and CDR2 SYGVKD. Trimming stripped 3 bases from V and 0 bases from J, with 11 bases between. The CDR3 protein is CAISDKVSSNTGELFF. DNA for the CDR3: TGTGCCATCAGTGACAAGGTCTCCTCGAACACCGGGGAGCTGTTTTTT.

This clonotype was found many times. The chain couples TRBV12-3 or TRBV12-4 to TRBJ1-5; D remains unclear. V was clipped by 5 bases and J by 3 bases, with 8 bases between them. This CDR3 comprises 13 residues. The CDR3 DNA reads as TGTGCCAGCAGTAACAGCTTCAATCAGCCCCAGCATTTT. Translating it yields CASSNSFNQPQHF.

This clonotype turned up a few times. The J gene is TRBJ1-3, the V gene TRBV25-1; possible D gene TRBD1, 5 bases. V lost 6 bases to trimming and J lost 0 bases, with 12 bases between them. CDR3 length: 15 residues. CDR1 MGHDK and CDR2 SYGVNS come from the germline V gene. The CDR3 DNA reads TGTGCCAGCAGCCCCAGGGCCTTCTCTGGAAACACCATATATTTT. This gives the protein CASSPRAFSGNTIYF.

This clonotype appeared a few times. The CDR3, as DNA: TGTGCCAGCAGCTTGAACTCAGACCGATGGCGGGAGTTATCCGGTGAGCAGTTCTTC. Translated: CASSLNSDRWRELSGEQFF. The chain combines TRBV7-3 with TRBJ2-1; 7 bases are a match to TRBD2. Germline lookup yields CDR1 SGHTA and CDR2 FQGTGA. The CDR3 length is 19 residues. V gave up 3 bases and J gave up 9 bases; unmatched junction bases: 23.